A single sample gave rise to the 25 T cell receptor beta chains below, sequenced in a study of cytomegalovirus exposure and HLA in healthy donors. The PCR used 60 Vbeta and 13 Jbeta primers. Some clones are missing from TCRdb's copy, which holds only in-frame ones; the method was immunoSEQ multiplex PCR. The sample has approximately 150,000 clones; approximately 88% are singletons. The material sequenced was PBMCs. Receptors were obtained from a woman under 40 in good health and CMV-seronegative.

The CDR3, as DNA: TGTGCCAGCAGCTTAGGTTTTGCCTTCGCGTCCGGGGAGCTGTTTTTT. Translating gives CASSLGFAFASGELFF. The V gene is TRBV7-9, the J gene TRBJ2-2; no clear D. Germline values: CDR1 SEHNR, CDR2 FQNEAQ (reference sequence). CDR3 size: 16 residues. The V end was cut by 1 base, the J end by 6 bases, with 15 bases between.

V and J are TRBV5-1 and TRBJ2-7; possible D gene TRBD2, 5 bases. Germline CDR1 SGHRS, CDR2 YFSETQ. CDR3 length equals 13 residues. The V gene lost 0 bases and the J gene lost 5 bases, with 9 bases spanning the gap. The CDR3 spells CASSLVAGHEQYF. CDR3 in DNA: TGCGCCAGCAGCTTGGTGGCGGGTCACGAGCAGTACTTC.

On this clone: Distinct nucleotide sequences in the sample also encode this CDR3. J is TRBJ2-2 and V is TRBV9, with TRBD2 as a possible D gene (6 bases). Trimming stripped 3 bases from V and 0 bases from J, with 21 bases between. Per germline, CDR1 SGDLS and CDR2 YYNGEE. This CDR3 region has 19 residues. The CDR3 reads CASSALGTPNKPNTGELFF. Here the CDR3 DNA reads TGTGCCAGCAGCGCCCTTGGGACTCCAAACAAACCGAACACCGGGGAGCTGTTTTTT.

The V gene is TRBV2, the J gene TRBJ2-7, with TRBD1 as a possible D gene (6 bases). Germline CDR1 is SNHLY and CDR2 is FYNNEI. This CDR3 region has 13 residues. V was shortened by 7 bases and J by 4 bases, with 14 bases between the two germline ends. Written as DNA, the CDR3 is TGTGCCAGCACTCCGGCAGGGGAGTACGAGCAGTACTTC. Protein product: CASTPAGEYEQYF. Drawing the rest from reference TRBV2 and TRBJ2-7, the complete variable domain is EPEVTQTPSHQVTQMGQEVILRCVPISNHLYFYWYRQILGQKVEFLVSFYNNEISEKSEIFDDQFSVERPDGSNFTLKIRSTKLEDSAMYFCASTPAGEYEQYFGPGTRLTVT.

The table lists this clone with a count of one. The J gene is TRBJ1-2, the V gene TRBV5-8; D is unclear. Trimming took off 5 bases at V and 4 bases at J, with 15 bases between the two ends. The CDR3 is 14 amino acids. Germline lookup yields CDR1 SGHTS and CDR2 YDEGEE. The CDR3 sequence is CASSREPVPYGYTF. The CDR3 nucleotides read TGTGCCAGCAGTCGCGAGCCTGTCCCCTATGGCTACACCTTC.

The chain couples TRBV5-1 to TRBJ2-3, with 8 bases identical to TRBD2. The CDR3 covers 17 residues. The germline gives CDR1 SGHRS, CDR2 YFSETQ. V lost 4 bases, J lost 3 bases, and 13 bases stayed unmatched. The CDR3 loop is CASSLVGGGGPTDTQYF. Here the CDR3 DNA reads TGCGCCAGCAGCCTTGTGGGGGGCGGGGGGCCGACAGATACGCAGTATTTT.

The genes are TRBV5-1 and TRBJ1-3; D gene unclear. The CDR3 loop spans 16 amino acids. The V end was cut by 0 bases, the J end by 0 bases, with 10 bases between. Per germline, CDR1 SGHRS and CDR2 YFSETQ. CDR3: CASSLGGTDSGNTIYF. DNA of the CDR3: TGCGCCAGCAGCTTGGGTGGCACAGACTCTGGAAACACCATATATTTT.

This chain connects TRBV28 to TRBJ1-2; tentatively, D is TRBD1 (5 bases). Germline values: CDR1 MDHEN, CDR2 SYDVKM. With 3 bases removed from V and 8 bases from J, the gap between germline ends came to 19 bases. This CDR3 spans 15 amino acids. For the CDR3, the DNA is TGTGCCAGCAGTTTGAGTTACGGGGGGTCGTGGGGCTACACCTTC. It codes for CASSLSYGGSWGYTF.

This clone was observed a handful of times. The chain has TRBV4-1 and TRBJ1-2; D gene ambiguous. The CDR3 spans 12 residues. Germline V gene lookup returns CDR1 MGHRA and CDR2 YSYEKL. The V end lost 0 bases, the J end lost 4 bases, and 3 bases lay between the germline ends. In DNA form, the CDR3 reads TGCGCCAGCAGCCAAGATAGCTATGGCTACACCTTC. Translated, it gives CASSQDSYGYTF.

The chain uses TRBV4-2 and TRBJ1-2; possibly TRBD1 for D (6 bases). The CDR3 length is 16 residues. The germline gives CDR1 LGHNA, CDR2 YNFKEQ. Deletions cut 0 bases from V and 1 base from J, with 12 bases between. CDR3 DNA sequence: TGTGCCAGCAGCCAAGAGGAGGGGGGGATTAACTATGGCTACACCTTC. It translates to CASSQEEGGINYGYTF.

The count of this clone is one. The chain carries TRBV5-1 and TRBJ2-3; 13 nucleotides line up with TRBD2. This CDR3 region has 16 residues. Trimming at V came to 4 bases and at J to 2 bases, leaving 4 bases not matched to a gene. CDR1 and CDR2 (germline): SGHRS, YFSETQ. The CDR3 spells CASSGLAGANTDTQYF. The CDR3 nucleotides are TGCGCCAGCAGCGGACTAGCGGGAGCTAACACAGATACGCAGTATTTT.

The chain is built from TRBV15 and TRBJ1-1; maybe TRBD1 (6 bases). The CDR3 runs to 12 residues. Germline values: CDR1 LNHNV, CDR2 YYDKDF (reference sequence). Trimming cost V 7 bases and J 4 bases, with 10 bases left between them. Here the CDR3 DNA reads TGTGCCACCACGGGACATTTCACTGAAGCTTTCTTT. Amino acid sequence: CATTGHFTEAFF.

The V gene is TRBV11-2, the J gene TRBJ1-5; D gene unclear. Trimming removed 0 bases from V and 12 bases from J, with 9 bases in between. Germline V lookup: CDR1 SGHAT, CDR2 FQNNGV. The length of the CDR3 is 12 residues. CDR3 coding DNA: TGTGCCAGCAGCTTAGATCGTGGACTCCAGCATTTT. Its translation: CASSLDRGLQHF.

This clone turned up a few times. The J gene is TRBJ1-1, the V gene TRBV10-3, with a possible D match to TRBD1 (6 bases). The ends were cut back, 2 bases at V and 8 bases at J, with 15 bases in the middle. Looked up from germline, CDR1 is ENHRY and CDR2 is SYGVKD. The CDR3 is made up of 14 amino acids. The CDR3 DNA reads as TGTGCCATCAGTGAGGCCCGGGACACAGGAGAAGCTTTCTTT. It translates to CAISEARDTGEAFF.

The chain joins TRBV29-1 to TRBJ2-3, with 10 nucleotides matching TRBD2. Looked up from germline, CDR1 is SQVTM and CDR2 is ANQGSEA. This CDR3 has 17 amino acids. Trimming took 0 bases from V and 4 from J; bases not matched to a gene: 10. CDR3 sequence: CSVEDPFLAGVADTQYF. The CDR3 coding sequence is TGCAGCGTTGAAGACCCCTTCCTAGCGGGAGTGGCAGATACGCAGTATTTT.

The CDR3 sequence is CASSFQGLGYTF. For the CDR3, the DNA is TGTGCCAGCAGCTTTCAGGGCCTGGGCTACACCTTC. The rearrangement joins TRBV5-8 to TRBJ1-2; TRBD1 is a possible D gene (5 bases). CDR1 and CDR2 from the germline V gene are SGHTS and YDEGEE. The ends were cut back, 2 bases at V and 8 bases at J, with 10 bases in the middle. The CDR3 loop spans 12 amino acids. The full variable domain, in which reference TRBV5-8 and TRBJ1-2 provide the parts outside the CDR3, is EAGVTQSPTHLIKTRGQQATLRCSPISGHTSVYWYQQALGLGLQFLLWYDEGEERNRGNFPPRFSGRQFPNYSSELNVNALELEDSALYLCASSFQGLGYTFGSGTRLTVV.

The genes are TRBV11-2 and TRBJ2-7; D gene uncertain. The germline V and J ends were trimmed by 1 base and 2 bases, with 15 bases remaining between them. Germline assignment: CDR1 SGHAT and CDR2 FQNNGV. The CDR3 runs 16 residues. DNA of the CDR3: TGTGCCAGCAGCTTAGGTATCACAGCCGCAACCTACGAGCAGTACTTC. It yields the protein CASSLGITAATYEQYF.

This sequence joins TRBV11-1 and TRBJ1-1; possibly TRBD1 for D (5 bases). The V gene lost 1 base and the J gene lost 4 bases, with 19 bases spanning the gap. The germline V gene encodes CDR1 SGHAT and CDR2 FQDESV (reference sequence). The CDR3 length is 17 residues. The CDR3 coding sequence is TGTGCCAGCAGCTTAGGCCCTTGGGGGGAGGTTCGCACTGAAGCTTTCTTT. Amino acids: CASSLGPWGEVRTEAFF.

In this sample, this clone turned up once. The chain employs TRBV7-9 and TRBJ2-5; 10 bases match TRBD2. The last part of the DNA fits TRBJ2-7 better; the J call may be wrong. The CDR3 is made up of 16 amino acids. CDR1 and CDR2 (germline): SEHNR, FQNEAQ (reference sequence). In nucleotides, the CDR3 is TGTGCCAGCAGCTTAGGGACTAGCGGATCCTCCTACGAGCAGTACTTC. Its translation: CASSLGTSGSSYEQYF.

V gene TRBV7-2 combines with J gene TRBJ2-5; 10 nucleotides align to TRBD2. Germline loops: CDR1 SGHTA, CDR2 FQGNSA. V trimming: 4 bases; J trimming: 7 bases; junction bases outside the gene matches: 9. This CDR3 has 15 amino acids. CDR3 loop: CASSSARASGGTQYF. DNA for the CDR3: TGTGCCAGCAGCTCAGCCCGGGCTAGCGGGGGGACCCAGTACTTC.

The genes are TRBV19 and TRBJ1-5; TRBD1 is a possible D gene (6 bases). Germline CDR1 is LNHDA and CDR2 is SQIVND (reference sequence). The CDR3 sequence is 14 residues long. Between the trimmed V and J ends, which lost 1 base and 6 bases, there was a span of 10 bases. The CDR3 DNA follows: TGTGCCAGTAGTATAGTGGGGGGGGCTCAGCCCCAGCATTTT. Amino acids: CASSIVGGAQPQHF.

This chain uses TRBV4-2 with TRBJ1-5; D perhaps matches TRBD1 (5 bases). The CDR3 contains 16 residues. The V end lost 0 bases, the J end lost 5 bases, and 14 bases lay between the germline ends. Germline lookup yields CDR1 LGHNA and CDR2 YNFKEQ. DNA for the CDR3: TGTGCCAGCAGCCAAGACCTCCAGGGTCGGGATCAGCCCCAGCATTTT. It translates to CASSQDLQGRDQPQHF.

The J gene is TRBJ2-2, the V gene TRBV10-1, with D perhaps TRBD1 (5 bases). The V and J ends lost 5 bases and 6 bases respectively, with 7 bases between them. The length of the CDR3 is 12 residues. Germline CDR1 WNHNN, CDR2 SYGVQD (reference sequence). CDR3 region: CASSPRAGELFF. CDR3 DNA: TGCGCCAGCAGTCCCAGGGCCGGGGAGCTGTTTTTT.

The V gene is TRBV2, the J gene TRBJ1-4; D gene uncertain. Trimming shortened V by 1 base and J by 3 bases, and 6 bases separated the two germline ends. Germline CDR1 reads SNHLY; CDR2 reads FYNNEI. The CDR3 spans 14 residues. The CDR3 is CASSEGRANEKLFF. The DNA of the CDR3 is TGTGCCAGCAGTGAAGGACGGGCTAATGAAAAACTGTTTTTT.

This clone was observed once. The V and J genes are TRBV11-3 and TRBJ2-1, with 12 positions matching TRBD2. The V gene end was trimmed by 3 bases and the J gene end by 12 bases; junction bases not matched to a gene: 12. The CDR3 contains 16 residues. CDR1 is SGHNT, CDR2 YENEEA, per germline. This chain's CDR3 is CASSFGLAGSPEGQFF. The CDR3 DNA sequence: TGTGCCAGCAGCTTCGGACTAGCGGGATCACCTGAGGGGCAGTTCTTC.